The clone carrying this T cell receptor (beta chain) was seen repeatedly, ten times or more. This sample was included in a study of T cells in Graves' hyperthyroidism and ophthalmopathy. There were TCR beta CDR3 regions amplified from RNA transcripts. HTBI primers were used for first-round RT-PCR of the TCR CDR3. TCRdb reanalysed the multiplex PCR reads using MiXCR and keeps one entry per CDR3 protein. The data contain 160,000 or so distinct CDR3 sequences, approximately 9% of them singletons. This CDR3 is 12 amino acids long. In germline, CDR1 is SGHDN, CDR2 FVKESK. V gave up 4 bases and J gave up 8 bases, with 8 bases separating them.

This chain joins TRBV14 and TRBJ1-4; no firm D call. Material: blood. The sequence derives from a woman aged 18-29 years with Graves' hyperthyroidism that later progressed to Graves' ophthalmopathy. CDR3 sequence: CASSRLGEKLFF. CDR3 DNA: TGTGCCAGCAGCCGCCTTGGGGAAAAACTGTTTTTT.